The text below deals with one T cell receptor beta chain. The data originate from a study of blood T cell repertoires in COVID-19. Background on the study: Samples came from the United States, Italy and Spain, spanning acute and convalescent COVID-19. T cells, B-cell-depleted T cells, or PBMCs provided the cDNA or gDNA that served as material.

The CDR3 runs 15 residues. Germline V CDR1 and CDR2: GTSNPN, SVGIG (reference sequence). V was cut by 5 bases and J by 3 bases, with 17 bases left in between. Original analysis: Amplification with reference gene primers provided the estimates of nucleated cell counts. The assay was immunoSEQ multiplex PCR, and TCRdb's table has in-frame clones only and misses some. D and trimming come from the DNA, and the V and J calls and clone size come from that table. The data contain fewer than 200,000 clones, around 90% of them singletons. The rearrangement uses TRBV30 and TRBJ2-1; a possible D gene is TRBD2 (6 bases). This clonotype was sampled from a man aged 55 to 69 with acute or convalescent COVID-19. Sequenced sample: peripheral blood. The CDR3 is CAWAPGDVGYNEQFF. The CDR3 nucleotides read TGTGCCTGGGCCCCGGGAGACGTGGGCTACAATGAGCAGTTCTTC. Full variable domain (outside the CDR3, taken from reference TRBV30 and TRBJ2-1): SQTIHQWPATLVQPVGSPLSLECTVEGTSNPNLYWYRQAAGRGLQLLFYSVGIGQISSEVPQNLSASRPQDRQFILSSKKLLLSDSGFYLCAWAPGDVGYNEQFFGPGTRLTVL.